The 20 T cell receptor beta chains in this list originate from one sample, sequenced in a study of beta chain features in type 1 diabetes. Overall study results and limits: Moderate yet significant TCRB CDR3 shortening was seen in Type 1 diabetes patients in all four CD4+ subsets.

The entirety of the isolated RNA underwent reverse transcription, so expressed TCRB transcripts were sequenced. The repertoire was sequenced with immunoSEQ multiplex PCR; TCRdb's copy has only in-frame clones and lacks some. This sample has 600,000 to 750,000 clones; approximately 13% occur once, and the top ten carry around 0.12%. Their cognate antigens are unknown. Source material: naive CD4+ T cells from blood. These receptors were obtained from a man aged 25-45 years with type 1 diabetes.

This clone turned up a few times. The rearrangement joins TRBV7-2 to TRBJ2-3; possible D gene TRBD1, 6 bases. Germline loops: CDR1 SGHTA, CDR2 FQGNSA. V gave up 8 bases and J gave up 1 base, with 16 bases separating them. The CDR3 has 15 amino acids. CDR3 bases: TGTGCCAGCGACAGGATGGGACGGGGCACAGATACGCAGTATTTT. Translating it yields CASDRMGRGTDTQYF.

This clone was seen only a few times. V is TRBV5-1 and J is TRBJ2-5, with D maybe TRBD2 (6 bases). Trimming took 4 bases from V and 2 from J, leaving 12 bases between them. CDR3 length equals 14 residues. Per germline, CDR1 SGHRS and CDR2 YFSETQ. This chain's CDR3 is CASSAGTLQETQYF. Here the CDR3 DNA reads TGCGCCAGCAGCGCGGGGACTCTACAAGAGACCCAGTACTTC.

The J gene is TRBJ1-3, the V gene TRBV11-2; D not resolved. The CDR3 contains 13 residues. The V and J ends lost 5 bases and 2 bases respectively, with 7 bases between them. Germline CDR1 is SGHAT and CDR2 is FQNNGV. For the CDR3, the DNA is TGTGCCAGCAGCGTTCAGACTGGAAACACCATATATTTT. Protein: CASSVQTGNTIYF.

The chain links TRBV4-1 to TRBJ1-2; TRBD1 matches 7 bases. V shed 1 base, J shed 8 bases, and the junction held 10 bases outside the gene matches. This CDR3 comprises 15 residues. Germline-derived CDR1 and CDR2 are MGHRA and YSYEKL. CDR3 sequence: CASSQVSEGAVGYTF. DNA for the CDR3: TGCGCCAGCAGCCAAGTCAGTGAGGGGGCGGTAGGCTACACCTTC.

J is TRBJ1-2 and V is TRBV27; D might be TRBD1 (5 bases). CDR3 length: 16 amino acids. The germline gives CDR1 MNHEY, CDR2 SMNVEV (reference sequence). V shed 7 bases and J shed 0 bases, with 18 bases lying between them. Written as DNA, the CDR3 is TGTGCCAGCAAAGGAGTCCAAACAGGTTCTAACTATGGCTACACCTTC. It yields the protein CASKGVQTGSNYGYTF.

This clone has a handful of counts. CDR3 coding DNA: TGTGCCAGCAGCGGAGGCAGGATAGGCACCGGGGAGCTGTTTTTT. Encoded protein: CASSGGRIGTGELFF. This rearrangement joins TRBV2 to TRBJ2-2, with D possibly being TRBD2 (5 bases). The CDR3 sequence is 15 residues long. V was trimmed by 6 bases and J by 4 bases, leaving 15 bases between them. CDR1 and CDR2 (germline): SNHLY, FYNNEI. The full variable domain, rest sourced from reference TRBV2 and TRBJ2-2, is EPEVTQTPSHQVTQMGQEVILRCVPISNHLYFYWYRQILGQKVEFLVSFYNNEISEKSEIFDDQFSVERPDGSNFTLKIRSTKLEDSAMYFCASSGGRIGTGELFFGEGSRLTVL.

This clone was counted only a few times. This rearrangement joins TRBV11-2 to TRBJ2-4; 9 bases map to TRBD2. The CDR3 length is 15 residues. J gave up 7 bases and V 3 bases, and 7 bases lay outside the gene matches. The V gene's germline CDR1 is SGHAT and CDR2 FQNNGV. CDR3 amino acids: CASSFRPGLANIQYF. The DNA of the CDR3 is TGTGCCAGCAGCTTTAGACCGGGACTAGCTAACATTCAGTACTTC.

This chain joins TRBV2 and TRBJ2-7; possibly TRBD1 for D (6 bases). Trimming stripped 6 bases from V and 4 bases from J, with 16 bases between. Per the germline V gene, CDR1 is SNHLY and CDR2 is FYNNEI. The CDR3 extends over 14 amino acids. CDR3 DNA sequence: TGTGCCAGCAGGACCCCAGGGGCTGGATACGAGCAGTACTTC. Translation gives CASRTPGAGYEQYF. Full variable domain (remainder filled in from reference TRBV2 and TRBJ2-7): EPEVTQTPSHQVTQMGQEVILRCVPISNHLYFYWYRQILGQKVEFLVSFYNNEISEKSEIFDDQFSVERPDGSNFTLKIRSTKLEDSAMYFCASRTPGAGYEQYFGPGTRLTVT.

The chain couples TRBV6-6 to TRBJ2-1; D is tentatively TRBD1 or TRBD2 (5 bases each). The germline gives CDR1 MNHNY, CDR2 SVGAGI (reference sequence). Between the trimmed V and J ends, which lost 0 bases and 0 bases, there was a span of 6 bases. The CDR3 sequence is 15 residues long. The CDR3 is CASSYSGTSYNEQFF. CDR3 in DNA: TGTGCCAGCAGTTACTCCGGGACCTCCTACAATGAGCAGTTCTTC.

In its sample, this clone was seen a few times. This chain joins TRBV19 and TRBJ2-1, with 7 nucleotides matching TRBD1. This CDR3 contains 15 residues. The junction had 6 bases not matched to a gene; V was cut back by 7 bases and J by 0 bases. CDR1 and CDR2 from the germline V gene are LNHDA and SQIVND (reference sequence). The CDR3 is CASKDRFSSYNEQFF. The CDR3 region has the DNA TGTGCCAGTAAGGACAGGTTTAGCTCCTACAATGAGCAGTTCTTC.

This clone was seen a few times. The chain employs TRBV30 and TRBJ2-3, with a weak D call TRBD2 (5 bases). V was trimmed by 0 bases and J by 6 bases, leaving 10 bases between them. CDR1 and CDR2 from the germline V gene are GTSNPN and SVGIG (reference sequence). The CDR3 is 13 amino acids. This CDR3 reads CAWSVRRIDTQYF. Here the CDR3 DNA reads TGTGCCTGGAGTGTACGGAGGATCGATACGCAGTATTTT.

The chain is built from TRBV21-1 and TRBJ2-1; the table's D call TRBD1 went unverified against the DNA. TRBV21-1 is noted as a pseudogene. The CDR3 sequence is 15 residues long. The CDR3: CASKRWDNSYNEQFF. The CDR3 DNA sequence: TGTGCCAGCAAACGATGGGACAACTCCTACAATGAGCAGTTCTTC.

The chain couples TRBV7-2 to TRBJ2-5; D is perhaps TRBD2 (7 bases). Germline V lookup: CDR1 SGHTA, CDR2 FQGNSA. The V gene lost 4 bases and the J gene lost 1 base, with 13 bases spanning the gap. There are 15 residues in the CDR3. CDR3: CASSSTGGFQETQYF. The CDR3 DNA follows: TGTGCCAGCAGCTCTACGGGGGGCTTCCAAGAGACCCAGTACTTC.

The chain employs TRBV20-1 and TRBJ1-2; no firm D call. Germline V gene data show CDR1 as DFQATT and CDR2 as SNEGSKA (reference sequence). V was shortened by 2 bases and J by 8 bases, with 9 bases between the two germline ends. This CDR3 spans 11 amino acids. The CDR3 protein is CSARFNVGYTF. The CDR3 DNA is TGCAGTGCTAGATTCAACGTCGGCTACACCTTC.

This clone was picked up a small number of times. This chain links TRBV5-1 with TRBJ2-3; TRBD1 matches 9 bases. The germline V gene has CDR1 SGHRS and CDR2 YFSETQ. V lost 5 bases and J lost 3; bases outside the gene matches: 4. This CDR3 has 14 residues. CDR3 nucleotides: TGCGCCAGCAGGACGGGACAGGGTACAGATACGCAGTATTTT. Residues: CASRTGQGTDTQYF.

V and J are TRBV6-5 and TRBJ1-5; possible D gene TRBD1, 5 bases. Looked up from germline, CDR1 is MNHEY and CDR2 is SVGAGI. Trimming removed 5 bases from V and 5 bases from J, with 10 bases in between. This CDR3 contains 13 residues. CDR3 DNA: TGTGCCAGCAGTGAGGGGCAGGATCAGCCCCAGCATTTT. Amino acid sequence: CASSEGQDQPQHF.

This chain connects TRBV11-2 to TRBJ2-7; 8 positions agree with TRBD1. Trimming at V came to 5 bases and at J to 5 bases, leaving 17 bases not matched to a gene. Germline loops: CDR1 SGHAT, CDR2 FQNNGV. The CDR3 contains 17 residues. In nucleotides, the CDR3 is TGTGCCAGCAGCCCTCGCCCCGGACAGGGAGCTTCCCACGAGCAGTACTTC. Amino acids: CASSPRPGQGASHEQYF.

The chain links TRBV6-6 to TRBJ1-6; no firm D call. Trimming removed 0 bases at V and 7 bases at J, with 10 bases between. CDR3 length: 15 residues. The germline gives CDR1 MNHNY, CDR2 SVGAGI (reference sequence). CDR3 in amino acids: CASSYSGTRNSPLHF. In DNA form, the CDR3 reads TGTGCCAGCAGTTACTCGGGAACACGGAATTCACCCCTCCACTTT.

This chain joins TRBV10-3 and TRBJ1-2, with D maybe TRBD1 (5 bases). The germline V gene has CDR1 ENHRY and CDR2 SYGVKD. The CDR3 is 15 residues long. V gave up 6 bases and J gave up 4 bases, with 18 bases separating them. In nucleotides, the CDR3 is TGTGCCATCAGCGATACCCAACCCAGGGTCTATGGCTACACCTTC. Protein: CAISDTQPRVYGYTF.

In DNA, the CDR3 is TGCAGCGTTCGAACAGGCGGCGGGACCTCCGGGCAGTACTTC. Translation gives CSVRTGGGTSGQYF. The rearrangement uses TRBV29-1 and TRBJ2-7, with D maybe TRBD2 (6 bases). Trimming cost V 5 bases and J 9 bases, with 23 bases left between them. This CDR3 region has 14 residues. The germline V gene has CDR1 SQVTM and CDR2 ANQGSEA.